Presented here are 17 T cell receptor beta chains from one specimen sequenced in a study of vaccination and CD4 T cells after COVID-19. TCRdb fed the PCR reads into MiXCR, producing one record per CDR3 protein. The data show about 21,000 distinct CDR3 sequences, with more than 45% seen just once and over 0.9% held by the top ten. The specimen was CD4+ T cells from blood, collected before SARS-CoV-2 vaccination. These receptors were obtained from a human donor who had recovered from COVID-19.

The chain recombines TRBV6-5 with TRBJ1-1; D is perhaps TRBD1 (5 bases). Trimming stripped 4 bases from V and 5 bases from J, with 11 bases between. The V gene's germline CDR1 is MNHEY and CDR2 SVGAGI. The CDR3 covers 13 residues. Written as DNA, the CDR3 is TGTGCCAGCAGTTCAGTGGGGGTGACTGAAGCTTTCTTT. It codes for CASSSVGVTEAFF.

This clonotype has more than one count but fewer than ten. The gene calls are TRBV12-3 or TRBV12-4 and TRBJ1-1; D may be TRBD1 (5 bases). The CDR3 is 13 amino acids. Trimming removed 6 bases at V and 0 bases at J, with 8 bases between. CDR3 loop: CASRPGMNTEAFF. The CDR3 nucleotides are TGTGCCAGCAGGCCAGGGATGAACACTGAAGCTTTCTTT.

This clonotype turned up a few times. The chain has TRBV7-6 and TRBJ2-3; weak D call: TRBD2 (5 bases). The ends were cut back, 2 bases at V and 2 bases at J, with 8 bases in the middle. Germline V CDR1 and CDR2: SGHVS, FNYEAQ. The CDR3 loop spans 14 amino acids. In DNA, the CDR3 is TGTGCCAGCAGCTTACCAGCGGTCACAGATACGCAGTATTTT. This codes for CASSLPAVTDTQYF. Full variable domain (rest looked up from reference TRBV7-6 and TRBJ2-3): GAGVSQSPRYKVTKRGQDVALRCDPISGHVSLYWYRQALGQGPEFLTYFNYEAQQDKSGLPNDRFSAERPEGSISTLTIQRTEQRDSAMYRCASSLPAVTDTQYFGPGTRLTVL.

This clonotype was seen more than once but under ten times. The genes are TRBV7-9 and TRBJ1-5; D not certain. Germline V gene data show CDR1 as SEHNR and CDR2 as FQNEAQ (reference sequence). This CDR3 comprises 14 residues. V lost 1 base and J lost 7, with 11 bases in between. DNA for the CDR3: TGTGCCAGCAGCTTAGGTTCGGTGGAACAGCCCCAGCATTTT. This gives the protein CASSLGSVEQPQHF.

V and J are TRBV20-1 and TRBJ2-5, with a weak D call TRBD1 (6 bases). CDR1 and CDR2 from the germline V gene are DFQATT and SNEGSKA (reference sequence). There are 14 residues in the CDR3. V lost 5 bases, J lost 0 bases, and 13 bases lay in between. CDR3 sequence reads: CSAYLQGDQETQYF. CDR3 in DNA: TGCAGTGCTTATTTACAGGGCGACCAAGAGACCCAGTACTTC.

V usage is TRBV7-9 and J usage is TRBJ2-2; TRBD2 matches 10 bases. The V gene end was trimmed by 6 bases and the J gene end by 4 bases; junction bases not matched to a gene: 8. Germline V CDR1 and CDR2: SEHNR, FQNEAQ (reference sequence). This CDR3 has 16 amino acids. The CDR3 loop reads CASSGTSATSTGELFF. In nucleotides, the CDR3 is TGTGCCAGCAGTGGGACTAGCGCGACGTCCACCGGGGAGCTGTTTTTT.

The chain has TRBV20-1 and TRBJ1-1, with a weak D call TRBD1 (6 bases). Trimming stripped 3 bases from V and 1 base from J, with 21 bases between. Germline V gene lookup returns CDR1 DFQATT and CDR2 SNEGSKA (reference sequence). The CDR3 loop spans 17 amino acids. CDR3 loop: CSASRTGSTVKNTEAFF. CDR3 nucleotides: TGCAGTGCTAGTCGTACAGGGAGTACTGTAAAGAACACTGAAGCTTTCTTT.

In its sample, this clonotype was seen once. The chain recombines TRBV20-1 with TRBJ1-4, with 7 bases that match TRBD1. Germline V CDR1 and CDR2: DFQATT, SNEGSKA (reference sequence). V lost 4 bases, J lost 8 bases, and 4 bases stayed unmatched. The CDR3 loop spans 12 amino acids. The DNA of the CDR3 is TGCAGTGCTAAGGGGGCGAGAGAAAAACTGTTTTTT. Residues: CSAKGAREKLFF.

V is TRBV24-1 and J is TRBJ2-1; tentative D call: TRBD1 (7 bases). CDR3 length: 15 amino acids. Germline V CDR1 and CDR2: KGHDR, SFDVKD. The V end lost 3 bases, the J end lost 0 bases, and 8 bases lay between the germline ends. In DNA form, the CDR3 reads TGTGCCACCAGTGATCAGGGGGGCTCCTACAATGAGCAGTTCTTC. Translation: CATSDQGGSYNEQFF.

The CDR3 coding sequence is TGTGCCAGCAGCTTCGTCGGCAGAACCGCCGACGAGCAGTACTTC. This codes for CASSFVGRTADEQYF. The chain couples TRBV7-2 to TRBJ2-7; the D is unclear. Germline CDR1 reads SGHTA; CDR2 reads FQGNSA. The CDR3 has 15 residues. V was shortened by 3 bases and J by 5 bases, with 17 bases between the two germline ends.

CDR3 residues: CSARDPGQGDYGYTF. The DNA of the CDR3 is TGCAGTGCTAGAGATCCGGGACAGGGGGACTATGGCTACACCTTC. This chain uses TRBV20-1 with TRBJ1-2; the match to TRBD1 covers 11 bases. The CDR3 extends over 15 amino acids. J lost 3 bases, V lost 0 bases, and 3 bases had no gene match. Germline CDR1 DFQATT, CDR2 SNEGSKA (reference sequence).

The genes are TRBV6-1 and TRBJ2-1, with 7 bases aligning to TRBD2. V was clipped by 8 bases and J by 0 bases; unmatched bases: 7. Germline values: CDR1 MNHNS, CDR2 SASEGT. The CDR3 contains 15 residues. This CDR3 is CASGGEQGSYNEQFF. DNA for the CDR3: TGTGCCAGCGGGGGGGAGCAGGGCTCCTACAATGAGCAGTTCTTC.

As DNA, the CDR3 is TGTGCCAGCAGCTTGGCCTCGGGTACCGAGCAGTACTTC. Translation gives CASSLASGTEQYF. The V call is TRBV5-8, the J call TRBJ2-7; no reliable D call. The CDR3 totals 13 residues. Trimming cost V 0 bases and J 6 bases, with 10 bases left between them. Germline assignment: CDR1 SGHTS and CDR2 YDEGEE.

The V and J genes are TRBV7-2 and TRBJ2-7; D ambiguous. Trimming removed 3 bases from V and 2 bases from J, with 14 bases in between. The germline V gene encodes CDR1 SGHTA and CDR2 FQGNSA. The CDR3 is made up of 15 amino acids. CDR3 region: CASSLVLGKAYEQYF. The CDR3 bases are TGTGCCAGCAGCTTGGTTCTTGGGAAGGCCTACGAGCAGTACTTC.

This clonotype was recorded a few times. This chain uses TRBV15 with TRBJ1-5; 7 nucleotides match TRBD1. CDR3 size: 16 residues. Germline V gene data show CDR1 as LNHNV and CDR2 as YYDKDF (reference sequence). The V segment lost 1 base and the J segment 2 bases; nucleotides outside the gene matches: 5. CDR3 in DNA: TGTGCCACCAGCAGAGGAGAGGGGGCTGGCAATCAGCCCCAGCATTTT. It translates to CATSRGEGAGNQPQHF.

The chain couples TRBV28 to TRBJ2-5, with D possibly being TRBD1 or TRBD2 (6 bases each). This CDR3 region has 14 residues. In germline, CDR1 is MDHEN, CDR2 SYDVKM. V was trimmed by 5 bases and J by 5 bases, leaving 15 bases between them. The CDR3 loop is CASSRGGISETQYF. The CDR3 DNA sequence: TGTGCCAGCAGTCGAGGGGGGATCTCGGAGACCCAGTACTTC.

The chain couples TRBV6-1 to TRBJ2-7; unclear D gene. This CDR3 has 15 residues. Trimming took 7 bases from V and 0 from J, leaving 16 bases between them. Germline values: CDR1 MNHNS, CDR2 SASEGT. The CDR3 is CASTHAGDTSYEQYF. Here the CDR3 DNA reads TGTGCCAGCACCCATGCCGGAGACACCTCCTACGAGCAGTACTTC.